Below, 14 T cell receptor beta chains from the same sample are listed, as sequenced in a study of somatic mutations in cytotoxic T cells in rheumatoid arthritis. The protocol was immunoSEQ multiplex PCR, while the TCRdb copy is restricted to in-frame clones and leaves out a portion. The data show about 23,000 clones, about four fifths seen once. The material sequenced was CD8+ T cells sorted from blood. These receptors were obtained from an adult with rheumatoid arthritis.

The chain has TRBV4-3 and TRBJ2-1; 9 nucleotides align to TRBD1. The CDR3 runs to 17 residues. Germline CDR1 and CDR2: LGHNA and YSLEER. Trimming took 1 base from V and 4 from J; bases not matched to a gene: 8. The CDR3: CASSQVQTGGPYNEQFF. In nucleotides, the CDR3 is TGCGCCAGCAGCCAAGTCCAGACAGGGGGGCCTTACAATGAGCAGTTCTTC.

This rearrangement joins TRBV6-5 to TRBJ1-1; D possibly corresponds to TRBD1 (6 bases). Germline V gene data show CDR1 as MNHEY and CDR2 as SVGAGI. V was shortened by 6 bases and J by 2 bases, with 16 bases between the two germline ends. CDR3 length: 15 amino acids. CDR3: CASSMSPGANTEAFF. CDR3 bases: TGTGCCAGCAGCATGTCTCCAGGGGCCAACACTGAAGCTTTCTTT.

This chain links TRBV30 with TRBJ2-2; 10 positions agree with TRBD2. Per the germline V gene, CDR1 is GTSNPN and CDR2 is SVGIG (reference sequence). The junction had 8 bases not matched to a gene; V was cut back by 4 bases and J by 6 bases. The CDR3 runs to 15 residues. CDR3 coding DNA: TGTGCCTGGACAGGAAGCGGGAGGGAAGCCGGGGAGCTGTTTTTT. Protein product: CAWTGSGREAGELFF.

The V call is TRBV27, the J call TRBJ1-6; possible D gene TRBD1, 6 bases. Germline loops: CDR1 MNHEY, CDR2 SMNVEV (reference sequence). The CDR3 is made up of 14 amino acids. V lost 2 bases to trimming and J lost 7 bases, with 9 bases between them. CDR3 residues: CASSLIQGNSPLHF. DNA of the CDR3: TGTGCCAGCAGTTTAATACAGGGAAATTCACCCCTCCACTTT.

The rearrangement links TRBV5-4 to TRBJ2-5; TRBD2 agrees at 10 bases. V shed 5 bases, J shed 4 bases, and the junction held 14 bases outside the gene matches. This CDR3 is 17 amino acids long. Germline CDR1 and CDR2: SGHNT and YYREEE (reference sequence). The chain's CDR3 is CASRKRGGLLVRETQYF. The CDR3 DNA sequence: TGTGCCAGCAGGAAGCGGGGGGGCCTCTTGGTCCGAGAGACCCAGTACTTC.

The chain combines TRBV7-6 with TRBJ2-3; D might be TRBD1 (6 bases). Germline V gene data show CDR1 as SGHVS and CDR2 as FNYEAQ. Trimming stripped 2 bases from V and 4 bases from J, with 13 bases between. CDR3 size: 15 residues. As DNA, the CDR3 is TGTGCCAGCAGCTTAATGCCGGCAGGGGCAGATACGCAGTATTTT. Its protein is CASSLMPAGADTQYF. The whole variable domain, remainder taken from reference TRBV7-6 and TRBJ2-3, is GAGVSQSPRYKVTKRGQDVALRCDPISGHVSLYWYRQALGQGPEFLTYFNYEAQQDKSGLPNDRFSAERPEGSISTLTIQRTEQRDSAMYRCASSLMPAGADTQYFGPGTRLTVL.

This clone was picked up a small number of times. The CDR3 spells CASSFPGTMDTGELFF. The CDR3 DNA is TGTGCCAGCAGTTTCCCCGGGACCATGGACACCGGGGAGCTGTTTTTT. The V gene is TRBV6-5, the J gene TRBJ2-2; D tentatively reads TRBD1 or TRBD2 (5 bases each). Trimming removed 4 bases at V and 3 bases at J, with 15 bases between. The length of the CDR3 is 16 residues. CDR1 MNHEY and CDR2 SVGAGI come from the germline V gene.

The chain combines TRBV7-8 with TRBJ1-1; TRBD1 might be the D (6 bases). The V end was cut by 5 bases, the J end by 0 bases, with 13 bases between. The CDR3 has 15 residues. Germline V gene lookup returns CDR1 SGHVS and CDR2 FQNEAQ. CDR3 in amino acids: CASSPEGGMNTEAFF. The DNA for the CDR3 is TGTGCCAGCAGCCCAGAGGGGGGTATGAACACTGAAGCTTTCTTT.

About this clone itself: Relative to the germline gene, one junction end is altered; a read error may explain this. The chain combines TRBV13 with TRBJ2-5; D possibly corresponds to TRBD2 (7 bases). The CDR3 is 13 amino acids. Germline values: CDR1 PRHDT, CDR2 FYEKMQ (reference sequence). The chain's CDR3 is CASSEGGVETQYF. Written as DNA, the CDR3 is TGTGCCAGCAGCGAGGGGGGGGTAGAGACTCAGTACTTC. Filled out from reference TRBV13 and TRBJ2-5, the complete variable domain reads AAGVIQSPRHLIKEKRETATLKCYPIPRHDTVYWYQQGPGQDPQFLISFYEKMQSDKGSIPDRFSAQQFSDYHSELNMSSLELGDSALYFCASSEGGVETQYFGPGTRLLVL.

This clone counts as medium-sized (0.01 to 0.1%). The DNA for the CDR3 is TGCAGCGTGACGTTAGACGGGGGATCACCCCTCCACTTT. Its protein product is CSVTLDGGSPLHF. The chain employs TRBV29-1 and TRBJ1-6; a weak D match, TRBD1 (5 bases). This CDR3 region has 13 residues. Germline values: CDR1 SQVTM, CDR2 ANQGSEA. The germline V and J ends were trimmed by 6 bases and 10 bases, with 16 bases remaining between them.

J is TRBJ2-2 and V is TRBV4-3; no reliable D call. Germline loops: CDR1 LGHNA, CDR2 YSLEER. The length of the CDR3 is 12 residues. V shed 1 base and J shed 5 bases, with 2 bases lying between them. CDR3 coding DNA: TGCGCCAGCAGCCAAGGTACCGGGGAGCTGTTTTTT. Its protein product is CASSQGTGELFF.

J is TRBJ2-7 and V is TRBV6-5; TRBD1 matches at 10 bases. Trimming cost V 6 bases and J 5 bases; bases outside gene matches: 4. Germline V CDR1 and CDR2: MNHEY, SVGAGI. This CDR3 has 13 amino acids. The CDR3 sequence: CASSGTGVDEQYF. In DNA form, the CDR3 reads TGTGCCAGCAGCGGGACAGGGGTTGACGAGCAGTACTTC.

The gene calls are TRBV10-3 and TRBJ2-1; D not certain. In germline, CDR1 is ENHRY, CDR2 SYGVKD. The CDR3 is 13 residues long. V was cut by 6 bases and J by 9 bases, with 15 bases left in between. The CDR3 region has the DNA TGTGCCATCAGCCCAAGTGTAAGTTTTGAGCAGTTCTTC. Amino acids: CAISPSVSFEQFF.

The gene calls are TRBV6-5 and TRBJ2-7; a possible D gene is TRBD1 (6 bases). The CDR3 sequence is 14 residues long. Trimming removed 0 bases from V and 0 bases from J, with 6 bases in between. CDR1 is MNHEY and CDR2 is SVGAGI in the germline V gene. Written as DNA, the CDR3 is TGTGCCAGCAGTTACTCGGACAGCTCCTACGAGCAGTACTTC. Its translation is CASSYSDSSYEQYF.